Below, 16 T cell receptor beta chains from the same sample are listed, as sequenced in a study of cytomegalovirus exposure and HLA in healthy donors. A multiplex PCR was run with 60 Vbeta primers and 13 Jbeta primers. Some clones are missing from TCRdb's copy, which holds only in-frame ones; the method was immunoSEQ multiplex PCR. The sample shows around 150,000 clones, about 70% of them seen only once. The source material was PBMCs. All receptors come from a male donor in good health and CMV-seronegative.

This clone was counted between two and nine times. An end of the junction differs from the germline gene, which may be a read error. The chain uses TRBV7-9 and TRBJ1-3; D perhaps matches TRBD1 (5 bases). Germline V CDR1 and CDR2: SEHNR, FQNEAQ (reference sequence). CDR3 length: 15 amino acids. CDR3 sequence: CSSSPRGREGNTIYF. CDR3 coding DNA: TGTTCCAGCAGCCCCCGGGGGAGGGAAGGAAACACCATATATTTT. Full variable domain (remainder filled in from reference TRBV7-9 and TRBJ1-3): DTGVSQNPRHKITKRGQNVTFRCDPISEHNRLYWYRQTLGQGPEFLTYFQNEAQLEKSRLLSDRFSAERPKGSFSTLEIQRTEQGDSAMYLCSSSPRGREGNTIYFGEGSWLTVV.

This clone was detected only a few times. This chain joins TRBV7-7 and TRBJ2-1; 9 positions match TRBD1. V was clipped by 3 bases and J by 7 bases; unmatched bases: 4. Per germline, CDR1 SSHAT and CDR2 FNYEAQ (reference sequence). The CDR3 is 14 residues long. CDR3 protein: CASSFNGQGNEQFF. As DNA, the CDR3 is TGTGCCAGCAGCTTTAATGGACAGGGGAATGAGCAGTTCTTC. Filled out from reference TRBV7-7 and TRBJ2-1, the complete variable domain reads GAGVSQSPRYKVTKRGQDVTLRCDPISSHATLYWYQQALGQGPEFLTYFNYEAQPDKSGLPSDRFSAERPEGSISTLTIQRTEQRDSAMYRCASSFNGQGNEQFFGPGTRLTVL.

The chain couples TRBV4-3 to TRBJ2-5; D might be TRBD1 (6 bases). The CDR3 is 15 residues long. The germline V gene encodes CDR1 LGHNA and CDR2 YSLEER. Trimming took off 1 base at V and 2 bases at J, with 11 bases between the two ends. CDR3 amino acids: CASSQGNRVQETQYF. The CDR3 DNA reads TGCGCCAGCAGCCAAGGGAACAGGGTGCAAGAGACCCAGTACTTC.

V and J are TRBV5-1 and TRBJ2-5, with a weak D call TRBD2 (5 bases). The CDR3 spans 12 residues. Trimming removed 0 bases from V and 7 bases from J, with 7 bases in between. CDR1 is SGHRS, CDR2 YFSETQ, per germline. The CDR3 bases are TGCGCCAGCAGCTTGGAGGCGGGGACCCAGTACTTC. Protein product: CASSLEAGTQYF. Looking up the rest from reference TRBV5-1 and TRBJ2-5 gives the full variable domain: KAGVTQTPRYLIKTRGQQVTLSCSPISGHRSVSWYQQTPGQGLQFLFEYFSETQRNKGNFPGRFSGRQFSNSRSEMNVSTLELGDSALYLCASSLEAGTQYFGPGTRLLVL.

The rearrangement joins TRBV7-2 to TRBJ2-3, with TRBD2 as a possible D gene (6 bases). Germline loops: CDR1 SGHTA, CDR2 FQGNSA. V gave up 2 bases and J gave up 9 bases, with 15 bases separating them. The CDR3 loop spans 14 amino acids. The CDR3 loop is CASSLLAFQETQYF. CDR3 sequence (DNA): TGTGCCAGCAGCTTACTAGCGTTCCAGGAGACGCAGTATTTT.

The chain joins TRBV7-3 to TRBJ2-1; the D gene is possibly TRBD2 (6 bases). Germline lookup yields CDR1 SGHTA and CDR2 FQGTGA. Trimming stripped 7 bases from V and 10 bases from J, with 23 bases between. This CDR3 has 15 amino acids. CDR3 DNA sequence: TGTGCCAGCAAACGGGGTGGGGGGTCCAGGAACGAGCAGTTCTTC. Translation gives CASKRGGGSRNEQFF.

The genes are TRBV5-1 and TRBJ2-2, with D tentatively TRBD2 (6 bases). Germline assignment: CDR1 SGHRS and CDR2 YFSETQ. CDR3 length: 14 residues. V was trimmed by 4 bases and J by 1 base, leaving 8 bases between them. This chain's CDR3 is CASSGGMNTGELFF. In DNA form, the CDR3 reads TGCGCCAGCAGCGGGGGGATGAACACCGGGGAGCTGTTTTTT.

This clone was detected once. The chain links TRBV10-1 to TRBJ2-3; TRBD1 aligns across 11 bases. J was trimmed by 4 bases and V by 6 bases; bases with no gene match: 3. The CDR3 consists of 14 residues. Germline V gene sequence: CDR1 WNHNN, CDR2 SYGVQD (reference sequence). The CDR3 spells CASSEGQGADTQYF. Written as DNA, the CDR3 is TGCGCCAGCAGCGAGGGACAGGGGGCAGATACGCAGTATTTT.

The V and J genes are TRBV5-1 and TRBJ2-5, with D perhaps TRBD1 or TRBD2 (5 bases each). Trimming cost V 4 bases and J 5 bases, with 21 bases left between them. Per germline, CDR1 SGHRS and CDR2 YFSETQ. This CDR3 spans 16 amino acids. The CDR3: CASSVGTKEGVETQYF. Here the CDR3 DNA reads TGCGCCAGCAGCGTGGGGACGAAGGAAGGGGTGGAGACCCAGTACTTC.

This rearrangement joins TRBV5-6 to TRBJ1-3, with 8 bases that match TRBD1. In germline, CDR1 is SGHDT, CDR2 YYEEEE. This CDR3 has 15 residues. V shed 2 bases, J shed 3 bases, and the junction held 4 bases outside the gene matches. In nucleotides, the CDR3 is TGTGCCAGCAGCTTTACAGGGGGTTATGGAAACACCATATATTTT. Translated: CASSFTGGYGNTIYF.

This chain connects TRBV7-9 to TRBJ2-2, with D possibly being TRBD1 (6 bases). Germline-derived CDR1 and CDR2 are SEHNR and FQNEAQ (reference sequence). This CDR3 contains 14 residues. Between the trimmed V and J ends, which lost 2 bases and 4 bases, there was a span of 8 bases. Here the CDR3 DNA reads TGTGCCAGCAGCTTAAGGGGGTCCACCGGGGAGCTGTTTTTT. Translating it yields CASSLRGSTGELFF.

The rearrangement links TRBV20-1 to TRBJ2-7, with D perhaps TRBD1 (5 bases). In germline, CDR1 is DFQATT, CDR2 SNEGSKA (reference sequence). V lost 4 bases, J lost 7 bases, and 11 bases lay in between. The CDR3 covers 11 residues. The CDR3 sequence: CSATPRAEQYF. DNA of the CDR3: TGCAGTGCTACACCCAGGGCGGAGCAGTACTTC.

The rearrangement uses TRBV7-9 and TRBJ2-3; D gene unclear. CDR3 length: 15 residues. Germline V gene sequence: CDR1 SEHNR, CDR2 FQNEAQ (reference sequence). Trimming took 2 bases from V and 1 from J, leaving 10 bases between them. CDR3: CASSLKWARTDTQYF. The CDR3 DNA is TGTGCCAGCAGCTTAAAGTGGGCCCGCACAGATACGCAGTATTTT.

This chain links TRBV5-1 with TRBJ2-1, with D possibly matching TRBD2 (5 bases). Trimming left V 0 bases short and J 3 bases short, with 10 bases between. Germline CDR1 reads SGHRS; CDR2 reads YFSETQ. CDR3 length: 15 amino acids. CDR3 in amino acids: CASSLGAANYNEQFF. The CDR3 DNA sequence: TGCGCCAGCAGCTTGGGAGCGGCTAACTACAATGAGCAGTTCTTC. The full variable domain, in which reference TRBV5-1 and TRBJ2-1 provide the parts outside the CDR3, is KAGVTQTPRYLIKTRGQQVTLSCSPISGHRSVSWYQQTPGQGLQFLFEYFSETQRNKGNFPGRFSGRQFSNSRSEMNVSTLELGDSALYLCASSLGAANYNEQFFGPGTRLTVL.

V and J are TRBV7-3 and TRBJ1-2; 7 bases agree with TRBD1. The CDR3 runs 15 residues. Germline V gene data show CDR1 as SGHTA and CDR2 as FQGTGA. The junction had 6 bases not matched to a gene; V was cut back by 1 base and J by 4 bases. CDR3 protein: CASSLSDRVGYGYTF. The CDR3 nucleotides are TGTGCCAGCAGCTTAAGCGACAGGGTCGGCTATGGCTACACCTTC.

J is TRBJ2-1 and V is TRBV5-1; 12 bases align to TRBD1. The CDR3 sequence is 15 residues long. With 0 bases clipped from V and 8 bases from J, the junction kept 3 bases outside the gene matches. Germline lookup yields CDR1 SGHRS and CDR2 YFSETQ. The CDR3: CASSLAGTGGDEQFF. The CDR3 nucleotides are TGCGCCAGCAGCTTGGCCGGGACAGGGGGCGATGAGCAGTTCTTC.